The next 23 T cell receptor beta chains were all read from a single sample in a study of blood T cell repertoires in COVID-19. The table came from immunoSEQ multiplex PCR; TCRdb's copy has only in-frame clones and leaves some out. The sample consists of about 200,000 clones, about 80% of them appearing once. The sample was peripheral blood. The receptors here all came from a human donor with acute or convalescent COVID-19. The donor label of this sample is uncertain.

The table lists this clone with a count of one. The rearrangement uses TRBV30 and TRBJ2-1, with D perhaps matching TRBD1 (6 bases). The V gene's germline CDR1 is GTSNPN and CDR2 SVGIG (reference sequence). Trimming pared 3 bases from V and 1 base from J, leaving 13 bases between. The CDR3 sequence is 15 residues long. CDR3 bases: TGTGCCTGGAGGTCATGGACAGTTTCCTACAATGAGCAGTTCTTC. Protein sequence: CAWRSWTVSYNEQFF.

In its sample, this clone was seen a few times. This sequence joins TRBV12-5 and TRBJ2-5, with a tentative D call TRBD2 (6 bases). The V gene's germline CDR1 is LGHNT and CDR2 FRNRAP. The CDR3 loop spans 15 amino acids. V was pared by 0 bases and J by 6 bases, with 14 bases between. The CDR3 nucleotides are TGTGCTAGTGGTTTGGTACGAAGGGGAGGCAAGACCCAGTACTTC. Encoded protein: CASGLVRRGGKTQYF.

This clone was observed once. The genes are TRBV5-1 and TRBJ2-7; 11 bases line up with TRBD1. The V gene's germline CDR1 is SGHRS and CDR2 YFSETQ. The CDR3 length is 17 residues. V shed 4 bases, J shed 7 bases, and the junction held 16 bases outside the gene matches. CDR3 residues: CASSNGQGAAGADEQYF. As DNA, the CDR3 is TGCGCCAGCAGCAACGGACAGGGGGCAGCGGGAGCGGATGAGCAGTACTTC. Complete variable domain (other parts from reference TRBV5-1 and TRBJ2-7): KAGVTQTPRYLIKTRGQQVTLSCSPISGHRSVSWYQQTPGQGLQFLFEYFSETQRNKGNFPGRFSGRQFSNSRSEMNVSTLELGDSALYLCASSNGQGAAGADEQYFGPGTRLTVT.

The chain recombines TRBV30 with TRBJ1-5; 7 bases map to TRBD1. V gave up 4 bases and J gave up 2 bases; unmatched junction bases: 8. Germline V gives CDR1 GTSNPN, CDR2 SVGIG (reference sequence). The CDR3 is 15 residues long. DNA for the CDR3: TGTGCCTGGAAAAAGGCCACAGGGGGCAATCAGCCCCAGCATTTT. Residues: CAWKKATGGNQPQHF. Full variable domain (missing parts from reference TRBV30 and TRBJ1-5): SQTIHQWPATLVQPVGSPLSLECTVEGTSNPNLYWYRQAAGRGLQLLFYSVGIGQISSEVPQNLSASRPQDRQFILSSKKLLLSDSGFYLCAWKKATGGNQPQHFGDGTRLSIL.

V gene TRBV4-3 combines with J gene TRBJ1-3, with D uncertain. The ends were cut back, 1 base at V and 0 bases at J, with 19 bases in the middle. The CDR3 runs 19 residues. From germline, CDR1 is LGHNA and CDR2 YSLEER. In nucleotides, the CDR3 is TGCGCCAGCAGCCAAGCCGACGAGGGAACTTTCTCCTCTGGAAACACCATATATTTT. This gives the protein CASSQADEGTFSSGNTIYF.

Written as DNA, the CDR3 is TGTGCCAGCAGTGAAGGGGCGGGGTACAGTTACTACGAGCAGTACTTC. Translating gives CASSEGAGYSYYEQYF. V and J are TRBV6-1 and TRBJ2-7; D is perhaps TRBD2 (6 bases). Per the germline V gene, CDR1 is MNHNS and CDR2 is SASEGT. V gave up 1 base and J gave up 3 bases, with 16 bases separating them. CDR3 length: 16 residues.

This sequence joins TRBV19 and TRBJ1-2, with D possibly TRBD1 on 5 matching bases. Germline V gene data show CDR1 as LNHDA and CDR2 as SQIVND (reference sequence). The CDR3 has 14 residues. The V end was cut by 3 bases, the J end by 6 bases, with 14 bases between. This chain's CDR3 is CASSIAQGVDGYTF. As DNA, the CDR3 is TGTGCCAGTAGTATCGCGCAGGGCGTGGATGGCTACACCTTC.

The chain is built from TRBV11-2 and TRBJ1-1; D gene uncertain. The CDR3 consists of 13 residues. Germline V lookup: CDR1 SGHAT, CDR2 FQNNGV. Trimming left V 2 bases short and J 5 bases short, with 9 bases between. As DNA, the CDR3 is TGTGCCAGCAGCTTAAATGCGGGGACTGAAGCTTTCTTT. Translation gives CASSLNAGTEAFF. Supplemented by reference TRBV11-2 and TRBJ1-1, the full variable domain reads EAGVAQSPRYKIIEKRQSVAFWCNPISGHATLYWYQQILGQGPKLLIQFQNNGVVDDSQLPKDRFSAERLKGVDSTLKIQPAKLEDSAVYLCASSLNAGTEAFFGQGTRLTVV.

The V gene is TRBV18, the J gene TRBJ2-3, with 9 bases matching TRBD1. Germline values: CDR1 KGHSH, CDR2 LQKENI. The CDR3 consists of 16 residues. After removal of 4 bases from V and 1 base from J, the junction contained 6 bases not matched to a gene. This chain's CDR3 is CASSRTRDRGTDTQYF. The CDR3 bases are TGTGCCAGCTCACGCACAAGGGACAGGGGCACAGATACGCAGTATTTT. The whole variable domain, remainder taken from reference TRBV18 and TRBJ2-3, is NAGVMQNPRHLVRRRGQEARLRCSPMKGHSHVYWYRQLPEEGLKFMVYLQKENIIDESGMPKERFSAEFPKEGPSILRIQQVVRGDSAAYFCASSRTRDRGTDTQYFGPGTRLTVL.

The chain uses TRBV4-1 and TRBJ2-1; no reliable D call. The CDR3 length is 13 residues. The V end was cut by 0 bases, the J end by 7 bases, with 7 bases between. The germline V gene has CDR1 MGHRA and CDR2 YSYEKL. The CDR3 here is CASSQDRKNEQFF. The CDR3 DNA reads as TGCGCCAGCAGCCAAGACAGGAAGAATGAGCAGTTCTTC.

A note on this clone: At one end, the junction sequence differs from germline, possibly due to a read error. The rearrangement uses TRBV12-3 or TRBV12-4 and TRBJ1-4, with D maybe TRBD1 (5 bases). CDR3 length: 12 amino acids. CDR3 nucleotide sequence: TGTGCCACCGGGAGTCGGGGGGAAAAACTGTTTTTC. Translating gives CATGSRGEKLFF.

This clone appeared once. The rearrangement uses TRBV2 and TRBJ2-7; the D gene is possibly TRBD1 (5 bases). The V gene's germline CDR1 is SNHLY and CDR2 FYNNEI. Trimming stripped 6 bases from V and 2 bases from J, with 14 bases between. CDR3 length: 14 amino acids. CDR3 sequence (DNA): TGTGCCAGCAGATACCACCTAGGGGCCTACGAGCAGTACTTC. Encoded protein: CASRYHLGAYEQYF.

The CDR3 loop is CASSFSGVQPQHF. The CDR3 nucleotides are TGTGCCAGCAGCTTCTCCGGGGTCCAGCCCCAGCATTTT. The chain uses TRBV7-9 and TRBJ1-5; D gene ambiguous. The CDR3 runs 13 residues. Trimming stripped 3 bases from V and 7 bases from J, with 10 bases between. Germline CDR1 SEHNR, CDR2 FQNEAQ (reference sequence).

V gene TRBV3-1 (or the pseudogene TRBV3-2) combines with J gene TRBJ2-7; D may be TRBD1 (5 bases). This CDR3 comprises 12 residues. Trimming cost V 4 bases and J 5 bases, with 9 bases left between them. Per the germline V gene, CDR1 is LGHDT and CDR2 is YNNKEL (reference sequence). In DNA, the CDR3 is TGTGCCAGCAGCCTGGGGCTAAACGAGCAGTACTTC. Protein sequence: CASSLGLNEQYF.

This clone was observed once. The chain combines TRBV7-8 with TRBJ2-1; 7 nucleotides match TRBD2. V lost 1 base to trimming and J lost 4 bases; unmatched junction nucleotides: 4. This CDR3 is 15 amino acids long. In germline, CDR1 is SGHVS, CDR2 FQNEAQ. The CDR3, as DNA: TGTGCCAGCAGCTTAGTGGCGGGGGTATACAATGAGCAGTTCTTC. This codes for CASSLVAGVYNEQFF.

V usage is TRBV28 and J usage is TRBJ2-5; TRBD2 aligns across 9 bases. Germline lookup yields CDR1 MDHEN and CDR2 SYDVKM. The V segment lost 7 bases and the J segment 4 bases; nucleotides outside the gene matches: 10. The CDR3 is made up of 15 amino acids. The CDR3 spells CASTGGGRASETQYF. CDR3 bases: TGTGCCAGCACTGGGGGCGGGAGGGCATCAGAGACCCAGTACTTC.

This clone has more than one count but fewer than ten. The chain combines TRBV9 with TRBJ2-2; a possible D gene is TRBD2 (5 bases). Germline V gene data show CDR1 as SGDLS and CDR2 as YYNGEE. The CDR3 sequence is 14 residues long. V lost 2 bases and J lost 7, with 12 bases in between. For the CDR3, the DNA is TGTGCCAGCAGCGTCATCCCCGACTACGGGGAGCTGTTTTTT. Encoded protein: CASSVIPDYGELFF.

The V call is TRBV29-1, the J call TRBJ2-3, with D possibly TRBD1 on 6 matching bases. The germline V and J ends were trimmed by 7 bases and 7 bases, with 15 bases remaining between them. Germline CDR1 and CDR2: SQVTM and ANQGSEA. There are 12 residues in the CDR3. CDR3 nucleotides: TGCAGCGGCCTGGGGGCTACCCATACGCAGTATTTT. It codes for CSGLGATHTQYF.

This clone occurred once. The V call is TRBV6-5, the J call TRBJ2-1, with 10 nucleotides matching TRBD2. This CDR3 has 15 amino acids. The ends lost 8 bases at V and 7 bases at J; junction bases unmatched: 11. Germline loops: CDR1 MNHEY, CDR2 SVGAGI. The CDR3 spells CASGSGRANRNEQFF. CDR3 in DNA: TGTGCCAGCGGGAGCGGGAGGGCCAATAGGAATGAGCAGTTCTTC.

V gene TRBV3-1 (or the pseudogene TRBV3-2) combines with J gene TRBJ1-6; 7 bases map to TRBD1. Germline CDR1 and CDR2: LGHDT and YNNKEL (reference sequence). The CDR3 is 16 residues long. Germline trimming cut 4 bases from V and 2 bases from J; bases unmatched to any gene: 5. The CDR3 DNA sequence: TGTGCCAGCAGCCTGCGGACAGGTACCTATAATTCACCCCTCCACTTT. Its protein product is CASSLRTGTYNSPLHF.

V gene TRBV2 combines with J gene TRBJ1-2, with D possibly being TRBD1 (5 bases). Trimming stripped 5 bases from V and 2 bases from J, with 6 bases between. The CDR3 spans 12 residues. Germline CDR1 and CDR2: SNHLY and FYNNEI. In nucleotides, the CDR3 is TGTGCCAGCAGTCAGGGAAACTATGGCTACACCTTC. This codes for CASSQGNYGYTF.

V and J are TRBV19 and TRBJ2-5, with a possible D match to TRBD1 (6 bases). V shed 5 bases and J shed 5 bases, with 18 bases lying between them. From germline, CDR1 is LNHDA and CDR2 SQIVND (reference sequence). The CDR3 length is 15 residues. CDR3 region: CASSPSPGGGETQYF. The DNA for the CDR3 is TGTGCCAGTAGTCCATCACCGGGTGGGGGCGAGACCCAGTACTTC.

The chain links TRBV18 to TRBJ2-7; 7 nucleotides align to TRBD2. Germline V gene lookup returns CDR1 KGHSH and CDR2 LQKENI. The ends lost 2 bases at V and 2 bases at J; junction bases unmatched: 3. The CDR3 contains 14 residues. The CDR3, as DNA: TGTGCCAGCTCACCAGGGGGAGGGACCTACGAGCAGTACTTC. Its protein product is CASSPGGGTYEQYF.